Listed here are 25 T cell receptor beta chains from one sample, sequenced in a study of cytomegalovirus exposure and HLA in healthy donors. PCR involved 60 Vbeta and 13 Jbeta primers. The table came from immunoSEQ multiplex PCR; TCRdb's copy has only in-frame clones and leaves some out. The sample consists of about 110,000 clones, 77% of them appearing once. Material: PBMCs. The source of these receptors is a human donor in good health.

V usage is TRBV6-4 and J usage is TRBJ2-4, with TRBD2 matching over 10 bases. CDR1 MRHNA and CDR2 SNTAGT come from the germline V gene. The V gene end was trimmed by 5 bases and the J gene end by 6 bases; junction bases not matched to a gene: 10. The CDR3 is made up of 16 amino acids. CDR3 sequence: CASSPDTASGRNIQYF. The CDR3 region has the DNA TGTGCCAGCAGTCCCGATACGGCTAGCGGGAGAAACATTCAGTACTTC.

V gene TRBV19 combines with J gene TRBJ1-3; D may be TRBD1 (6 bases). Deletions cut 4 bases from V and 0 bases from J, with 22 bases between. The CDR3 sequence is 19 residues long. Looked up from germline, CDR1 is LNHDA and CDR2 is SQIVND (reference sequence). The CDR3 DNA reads TGTGCCAGTAGTAGGATCCCGGGGGGCCCGACTTCCTCTGGAAACACCATATATTTT. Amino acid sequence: CASSRIPGGPTSSGNTIYF.

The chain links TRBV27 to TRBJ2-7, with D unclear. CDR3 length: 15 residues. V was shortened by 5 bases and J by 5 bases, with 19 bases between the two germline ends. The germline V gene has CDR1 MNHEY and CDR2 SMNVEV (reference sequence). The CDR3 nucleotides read TGTGCCAGCAGTCCCGCGTACTTTCCAGGTAACGAGCAGTACTTC. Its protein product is CASSPAYFPGNEQYF.

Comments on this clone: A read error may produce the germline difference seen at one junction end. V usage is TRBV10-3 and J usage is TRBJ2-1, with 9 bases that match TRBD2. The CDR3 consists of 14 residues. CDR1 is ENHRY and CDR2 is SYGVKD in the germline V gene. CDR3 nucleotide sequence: TGTGCCTTCAGAGGGGCTAGCGGGGACCGAGAGCAGTTCTTC. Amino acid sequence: CAFRGASGDREQFF.

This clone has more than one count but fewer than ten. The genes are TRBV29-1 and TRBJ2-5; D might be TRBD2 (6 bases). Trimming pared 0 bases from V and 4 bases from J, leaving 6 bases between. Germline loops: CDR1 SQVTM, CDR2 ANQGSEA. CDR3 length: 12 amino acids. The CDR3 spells CSVEERGETQYF. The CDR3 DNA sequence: TGCAGCGTTGAAGAGCGGGGAGAGACCCAGTACTTC.

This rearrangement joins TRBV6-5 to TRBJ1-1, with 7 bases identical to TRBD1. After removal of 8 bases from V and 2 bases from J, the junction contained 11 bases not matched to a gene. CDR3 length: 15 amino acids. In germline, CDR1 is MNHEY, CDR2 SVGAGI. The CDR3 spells CASSKTWTGNTEAFF. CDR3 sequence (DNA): TGTGCCAGCTCGAAGACATGGACAGGCAACACTGAAGCTTTCTTT.

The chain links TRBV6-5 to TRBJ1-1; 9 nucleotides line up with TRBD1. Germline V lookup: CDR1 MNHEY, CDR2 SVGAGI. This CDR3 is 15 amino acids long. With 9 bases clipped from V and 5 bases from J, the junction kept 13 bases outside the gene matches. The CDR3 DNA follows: TGTGCCAGTCTACCGGCGACAGGGGGAGGGACTGAAGCTTTCTTT. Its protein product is CASLPATGGGTEAFF.

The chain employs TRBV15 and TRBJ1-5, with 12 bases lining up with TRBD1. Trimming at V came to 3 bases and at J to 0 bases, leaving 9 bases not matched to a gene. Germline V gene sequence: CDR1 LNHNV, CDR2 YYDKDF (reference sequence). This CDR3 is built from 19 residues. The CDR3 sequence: CATSRRGQGALYSNQPQHF. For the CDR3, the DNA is TGTGCCACCAGCAGGCGGGGACAGGGGGCCCTTTATAGCAATCAGCCCCAGCATTTT. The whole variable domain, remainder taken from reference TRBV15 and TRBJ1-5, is DAMVIQNPRYQVTQFGKPVTLSCSQTLNHNVMYWYQQKSSQAPKLLFHYYDKDFNNEADTPDNFQSRRPNTSFCFLDIRSPGLGDTAMYLCATSRRGQGALYSNQPQHFGDGTRLSIL.

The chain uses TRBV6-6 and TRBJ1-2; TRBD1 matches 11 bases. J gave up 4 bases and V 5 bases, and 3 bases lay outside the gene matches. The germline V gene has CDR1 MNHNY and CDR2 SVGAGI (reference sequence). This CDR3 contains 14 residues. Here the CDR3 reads CASSTGTGGYGYTF. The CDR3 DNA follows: TGTGCCAGCAGTACAGGGACAGGGGGCTATGGCTACACCTTC.

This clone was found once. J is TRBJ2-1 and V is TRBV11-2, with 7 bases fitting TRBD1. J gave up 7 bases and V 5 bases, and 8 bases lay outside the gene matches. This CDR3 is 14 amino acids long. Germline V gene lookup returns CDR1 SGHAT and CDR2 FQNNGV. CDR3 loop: CASSPSSQGNEQFF. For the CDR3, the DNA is TGTGCCAGCAGCCCGTCCTCACAGGGGAATGAGCAGTTCTTC.

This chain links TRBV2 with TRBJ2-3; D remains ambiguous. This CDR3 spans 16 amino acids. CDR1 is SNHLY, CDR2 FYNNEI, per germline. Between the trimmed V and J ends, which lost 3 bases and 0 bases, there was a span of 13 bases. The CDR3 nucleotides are TGTGCCAGCAGTGACGGAGCAGAGACTAGCACAGATACGCAGTATTTT. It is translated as CASSDGAETSTDTQYF.

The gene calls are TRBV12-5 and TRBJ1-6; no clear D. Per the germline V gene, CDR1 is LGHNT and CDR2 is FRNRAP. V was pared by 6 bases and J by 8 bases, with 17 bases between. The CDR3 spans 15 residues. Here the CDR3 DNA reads TGTGCTAGTGGCGGCCCAAGCCCGGCGGATTCACCCCTCCACTTT. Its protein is CASGGPSPADSPLHF.

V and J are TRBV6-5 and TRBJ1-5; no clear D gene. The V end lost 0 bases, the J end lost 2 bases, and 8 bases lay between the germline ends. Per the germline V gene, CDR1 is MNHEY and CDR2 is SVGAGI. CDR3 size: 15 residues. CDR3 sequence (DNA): TGTGCCAGCAGTTACTCGCGGCAGCGCAATCAGCCCCAGCATTTT. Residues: CASSYSRQRNQPQHF.

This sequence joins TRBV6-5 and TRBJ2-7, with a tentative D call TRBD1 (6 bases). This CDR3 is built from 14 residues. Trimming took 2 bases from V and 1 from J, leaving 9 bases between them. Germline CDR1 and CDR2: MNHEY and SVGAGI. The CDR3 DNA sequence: TGTGCCAGCAGTTACGGCAGGGGTTCCTACGAGCAGTACTTC. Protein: CASSYGRGSYEQYF.

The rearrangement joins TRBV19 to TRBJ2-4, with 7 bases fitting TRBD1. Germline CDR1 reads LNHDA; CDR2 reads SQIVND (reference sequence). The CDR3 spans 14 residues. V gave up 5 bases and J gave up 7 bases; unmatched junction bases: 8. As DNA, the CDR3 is TGTGCCAGTAGTTCCGGACGGGACAGCAACATTCAGTACTTC. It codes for CASSSGRDSNIQYF.

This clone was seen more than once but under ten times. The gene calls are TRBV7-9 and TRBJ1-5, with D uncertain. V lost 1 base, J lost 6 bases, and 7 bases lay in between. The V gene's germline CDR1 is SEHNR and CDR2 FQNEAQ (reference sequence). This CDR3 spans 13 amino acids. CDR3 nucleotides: TGTGCCAGCAGCTTAGGGGAGGGTCAGCCCCAGCATTTT. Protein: CASSLGEGQPQHF.

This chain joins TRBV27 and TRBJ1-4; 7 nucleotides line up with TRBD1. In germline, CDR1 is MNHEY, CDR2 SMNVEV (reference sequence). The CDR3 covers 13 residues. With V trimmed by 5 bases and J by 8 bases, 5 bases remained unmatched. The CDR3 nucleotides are TGTGCCAGCAGTATGGACAGGATGGAAAAACTGTTTTTT. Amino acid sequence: CASSMDRMEKLFF.

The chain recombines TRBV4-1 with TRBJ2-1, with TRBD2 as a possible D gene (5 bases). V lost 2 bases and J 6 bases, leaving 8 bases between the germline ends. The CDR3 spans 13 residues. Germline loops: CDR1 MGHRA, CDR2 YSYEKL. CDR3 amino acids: CASSQQLVNEQFF. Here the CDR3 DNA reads TGCGCCAGCAGCCAACAACTAGTCAATGAGCAGTTCTTC.

The CDR3 reads CASSEARGNQPQHF. Written as DNA, the CDR3 is TGTGCCAGCAGTGAAGCCAGGGGCAATCAGCCCCAGCATTTT. V is TRBV2 and J is TRBJ1-5, with D tentatively TRBD1 (5 bases). Trimming cost V 0 bases and J 2 bases, with 5 bases left between them. Germline-derived CDR1 and CDR2 are SNHLY and FYNNEI. This CDR3 region has 14 residues.

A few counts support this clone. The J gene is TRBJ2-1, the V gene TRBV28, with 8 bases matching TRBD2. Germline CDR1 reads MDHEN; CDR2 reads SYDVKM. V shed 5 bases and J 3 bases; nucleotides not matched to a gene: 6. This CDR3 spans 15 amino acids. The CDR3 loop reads CASSPGGSHYNEQFF. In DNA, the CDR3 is TGTGCCAGCAGTCCGGGAGGGAGTCACTACAATGAGCAGTTCTTC.

In nucleotides, the CDR3 is TGCAGCGTTGGGGGCCGCACTGAAGCTTTCTTT. Translating it yields CSVGGRTEAFF. J is TRBJ1-1 and V is TRBV29-1, with TRBD1 as a possible D gene (5 bases). Germline V gene lookup returns CDR1 SQVTM and CDR2 ANQGSEA. The CDR3 consists of 11 residues. V lost 4 bases and J 4 bases, leaving 7 bases between the germline ends.

CDR3 in DNA: TGTGCCAGCAGTTCCTACGCTCCCTCCTACGAGCAGTACTTC. Translating gives CASSSYAPSYEQYF. V gene TRBV6-5 combines with J gene TRBJ2-7; D remains unclear. V gave up 4 bases and J gave up 0 bases, with 10 bases separating them. Germline V gene sequence: CDR1 MNHEY, CDR2 SVGAGI. The CDR3 is made up of 14 amino acids.

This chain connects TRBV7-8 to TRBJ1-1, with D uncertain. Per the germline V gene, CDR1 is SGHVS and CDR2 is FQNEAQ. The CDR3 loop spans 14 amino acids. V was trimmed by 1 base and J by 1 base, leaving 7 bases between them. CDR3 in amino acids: CASSLGQSNTEAFF. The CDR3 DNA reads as TGTGCCAGCAGCTTAGGCCAGTCGAACACTGAAGCTTTCTTT.

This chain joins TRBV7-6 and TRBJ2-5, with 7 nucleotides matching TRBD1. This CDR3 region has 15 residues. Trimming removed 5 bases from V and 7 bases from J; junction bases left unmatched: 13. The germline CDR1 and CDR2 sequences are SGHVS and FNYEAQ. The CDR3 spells CASSPGPQGVGTQYF. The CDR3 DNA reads TGTGCCAGCAGCCCGGGCCCCCAGGGGGTAGGGACCCAGTACTTC.

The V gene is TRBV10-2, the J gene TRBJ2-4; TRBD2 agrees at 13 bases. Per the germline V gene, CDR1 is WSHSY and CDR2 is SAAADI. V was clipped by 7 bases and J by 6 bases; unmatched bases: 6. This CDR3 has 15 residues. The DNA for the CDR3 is TGCGCCAGCACCTTACTAGCGGGAGGGGGAAACATTCAGTACTTC. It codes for CASTLLAGGGNIQYF.